Sequencing of this T cell receptor beta chain was carried out in a study of beta chain features in type 1 diabetes. This clone was counted only a few times. The CDR3 length is 13 residues. V lost 1 base, J lost 9 bases, and 10 bases lay in between. The V gene's germline CDR1 is KGHSH and CDR2 LQKENI. Using CD45RO/CCR7/CD25/CD127/CD95/CD27, CD4+ naive, central memory, regulatory and stem cell-like memory cells were sorted. Every bit of the isolated RNA underwent reverse transcription, so sequencing read expressed TCRB transcripts. Here immunoSEQ multiplex PCR was the method, and the copy in TCRdb shows in-frame clones only, minus some. The sample yields around 330,000 clones, roughly 11% seen once.

The sample was naive CD4+ T cells from blood. The V call is TRBV18, the J call TRBJ2-1; no firm D call. The TCR was taken from a woman aged 25-40 years in good health. CDR3 in DNA: TGTGCCAGCTCACCACGTAGCAGTGGTGAGCAGTTCTTC. Residues: CASSPRSSGEQFF.